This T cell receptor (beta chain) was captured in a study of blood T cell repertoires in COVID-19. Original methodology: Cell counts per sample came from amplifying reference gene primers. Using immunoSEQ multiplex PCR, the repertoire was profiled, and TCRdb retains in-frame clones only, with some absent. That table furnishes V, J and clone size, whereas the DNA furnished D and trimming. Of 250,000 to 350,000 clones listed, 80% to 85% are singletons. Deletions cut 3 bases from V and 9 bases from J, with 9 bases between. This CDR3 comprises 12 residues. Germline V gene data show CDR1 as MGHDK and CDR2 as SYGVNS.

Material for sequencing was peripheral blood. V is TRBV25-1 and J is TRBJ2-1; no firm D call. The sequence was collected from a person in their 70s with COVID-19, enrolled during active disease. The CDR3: CASSDLVFEQFF. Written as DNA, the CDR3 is TGTGCCAGCAGTGACCTAGTTTTTGAGCAGTTCTTC. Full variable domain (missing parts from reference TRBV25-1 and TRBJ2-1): EADIYQTPRYLVIGTGKKITLECSQTMGHDKMYWYQQDPGMELHLIHYSYGVNSTEKGDLSSESTVSRIRTEHFPLTLESARPSHTSQYLCASSDLVFEQFFGPGTRLTVL.